This section outlines one T cell receptor beta chain sequence together with its context. Sequenced by immunoSEQ multiplex PCR; TCRdb stores in-frame clones only, minus some. The sample holds roughly 200,000 clones, around 80% seen once. V lost 0 bases and J lost 3, with 12 bases in between. CDR3 size: 15 residues. Looked up from germline, CDR1 is SGHDN and CDR2 is FVKESK. This record comes from a study of blood T cell repertoires in COVID-19. The sequence came from a woman in her thirties or forties with COVID-19, enrolled during active disease. V is TRBV14 and J is TRBJ2-7; weak D call: TRBD1 (6 bases). The sample consisted of peripheral blood. This CDR3 is CASSQDINRVYEQYF. In DNA, the CDR3 is TGTGCCAGCAGCCAAGATATAAACAGGGTCTACGAGCAGTACTTC.